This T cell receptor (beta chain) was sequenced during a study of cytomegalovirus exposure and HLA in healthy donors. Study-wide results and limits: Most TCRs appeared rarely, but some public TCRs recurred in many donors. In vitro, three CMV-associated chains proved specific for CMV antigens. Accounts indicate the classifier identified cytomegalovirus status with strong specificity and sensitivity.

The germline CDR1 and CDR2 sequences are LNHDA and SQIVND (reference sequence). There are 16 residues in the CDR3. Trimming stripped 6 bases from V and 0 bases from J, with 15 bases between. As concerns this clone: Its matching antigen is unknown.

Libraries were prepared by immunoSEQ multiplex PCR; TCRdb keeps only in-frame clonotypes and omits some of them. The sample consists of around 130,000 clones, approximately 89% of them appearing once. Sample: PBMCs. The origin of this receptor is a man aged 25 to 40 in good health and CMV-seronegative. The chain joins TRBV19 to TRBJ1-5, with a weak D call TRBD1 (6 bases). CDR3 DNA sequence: TGTGCCAGTAGCGATCAGACAGGCTATAGCAATCAGCCCCAGCATTTT. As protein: CASSDQTGYSNQPQHF.